This T cell receptor (beta chain) was sequenced in a study of T cell changes during pregnancy in multiple sclerosis. TCRdb keeps only in-frame clones here, not all; method: immunoSEQ multiplex PCR. Of approximately 42,000 clones listed, around 84% were seen once; the top ten hold 0.6% to 0.8%. The source is a female donor with multiple sclerosis, enrolled in a pregnancy study. Source: CD4+ T cells from peripheral blood mononuclear cells, taken before pregnancy.

CDR3 residues: CASSRRGRGSNQPQHF. CDR3 nucleotides: TGTGCCAGCAGCCGTCGTGGGAGGGGGTCCAATCAGCCCCAGCATTTT. V is TRBV5-5 and J is TRBJ1-5, with a possible D match to TRBD1 (6 bases). The germline V gene has CDR1 SGHKS and CDR2 YYEKEE (reference sequence). Trimming left V 4 bases short and J 3 bases short, with 17 bases between. This CDR3 comprises 16 residues.